Listed here are 30 T cell receptor beta chains from one sample, sequenced in a study of OX40 agonist ivuxolimab in advanced cancers. Libraries came from the immunoSEQ multiplex PCR assay. Not all clones reach the TCRdb copy of this immuneACCESS table, which keeps in-frame sequences only. Checked studies attribute under half of the gap to unresolved V genes and leave the rest unexplained. Here the sample has around 30,000 clones; around 85% occur a single time. The ten most abundant clones make up about 22% of the sample. Material: CD4+ or CD8+ T cells sorted from blood, obtained in a trial of the OX40 agonist ivuxolimab. These receptors originate from an adult with an advanced solid tumor such as melanoma, head and neck, liver or kidney cancer.

This chain joins TRBV6-1 and TRBJ1-2; D is ambiguous. The CDR3 has 11 amino acids. Trimming stripped 3 bases from V and 4 bases from J, with 3 bases between. Germline V gene lookup returns CDR1 MNHNS and CDR2 SASEGT. CDR3 region: CASSDSYGYTF. The CDR3 nucleotides are TGTGCCAGCAGTGACAGCTATGGCTACACCTTC.

V is TRBV7-2 and J is TRBJ2-1, with 7 bases identical to TRBD2. Germline lookup yields CDR1 SGHTA and CDR2 FQGNSA. The CDR3 loop spans 18 amino acids. The junction had 10 bases not matched to a gene; V was cut back by 1 base and J by 1 base. CDR3 region: CASSLGVGAGISYNEQFF. The CDR3, as DNA: TGTGCCAGCAGCTTAGGGGTCGGAGCGGGAATATCCTACAATGAGCAGTTCTTC. The full variable domain, with the rest looked up from reference TRBV7-2 and TRBJ2-1, is GAGVSQSPSNKVTEKGKDVELRCDPISGHTALYWYRQSLGQGLEFLIYFQGNSAPDKSGLPSDRFSAERTGGSVSTLTIQRTQQEDSAVYLCASSLGVGAGISYNEQFFGPGTRLTVL.

This chain uses TRBV5-5 with TRBJ2-7, with TRBD1 matching 9 bases. Germline CDR1 SGHKS, CDR2 YYEKEE (reference sequence). V lost 4 bases and J lost 4; bases outside the gene matches: 9. The CDR3 runs to 15 residues. The DNA of the CDR3 is TGTGCCAGCAGCCCACCAGGACAGGGGTATTACGAGCAGTACTTC. It encodes CASSPPGQGYYEQYF.

The V call is TRBV5-6, the J call TRBJ1-1; 7 bases agree with TRBD1. Germline assignment: CDR1 SGHDT and CDR2 YYEEEE. V lost 5 bases, J lost 1 base, and 11 bases stayed unmatched. This CDR3 is 16 amino acids long. The CDR3 DNA reads as TGTGCCAGCAGTTATAGGGGGCCCTTTGGGAACACTGAAGCTTTCTTT. The encoded protein is CASSYRGPFGNTEAFF.

This rearrangement joins TRBV27 to TRBJ2-7; 11 nucleotides line up with TRBD2. There are 16 residues in the CDR3. Germline-derived CDR1 and CDR2 are MNHEY and SMNVEV (reference sequence). V was clipped by 5 bases and J by 2 bases; unmatched bases: 8. This CDR3 is CASSPASGGPPYEQYF. CDR3 DNA: TGTGCCAGCAGTCCCGCTAGCGGGGGGCCCCCCTACGAGCAGTACTTC.

The J gene is TRBJ1-1, the V gene TRBV4-3; TRBD1 might be the D (5 bases). Germline V gene lookup returns CDR1 LGHNA and CDR2 YSLEER. Deletions cut 0 bases from V and 5 bases from J, with 16 bases between. The CDR3 spans 16 residues. CDR3 loop: CASSQDSQGGKTEAFF. The CDR3 region has the DNA TGCGCCAGCAGCCAAGATTCGCAGGGAGGAAAAACTGAAGCTTTCTTT.

The chain carries TRBV5-1 and TRBJ2-1, with D tentatively TRBD2 (5 bases). The V gene's germline CDR1 is SGHRS and CDR2 YFSETQ. Trimming pared 0 bases from V and 0 bases from J, leaving 16 bases between. CDR3 length: 18 amino acids. The DNA of the CDR3 is TGCGCCAGCAGCTTGGCCGAAGTAGCGCCTAGCTCCTACAATGAGCAGTTCTTC. Translation: CASSLAEVAPSSYNEQFF.

This clone was seen a few times. V is TRBV13 and J is TRBJ2-7, with 11 bases matching TRBD1. Trimming took 6 bases from V and 7 from J; bases not matched to a gene: 8. This CDR3 has 14 amino acids. The germline V gene has CDR1 PRHDT and CDR2 FYEKMQ (reference sequence). The CDR3: CASRAGQGAGEQYF. The CDR3 DNA reads TGTGCCAGCAGGGCCGGACAGGGGGCTGGAGAGCAGTACTTC.

The genes are TRBV7-6 and TRBJ2-7; D may match TRBD1 or TRBD2 (7 bases each). Germline V lookup: CDR1 SGHVS, CDR2 FNYEAQ. The length of the CDR3 is 14 residues. V lost 4 bases and J lost 5, with 15 bases in between. CDR3 sequence (DNA): TGTGCCAGCAGCTCCGGGGAGGGGGCAAACGAGCAGTACTTC. Translated, it gives CASSSGEGANEQYF.

This rearrangement joins TRBV27 to TRBJ2-7; 9 bases align to TRBD2. Losses at the gene ends were 2 bases for V and 2 bases for J; bases not matched to a gene: 4. This CDR3 is built from 15 residues. Looked up from germline, CDR1 is MNHEY and CDR2 is SMNVEV (reference sequence). The CDR3, as DNA: TGTGCCAGCAGTTTAGTGGCTAGCGGGACCTACGAGCAGTACTTC. Its protein product is CASSLVASGTYEQYF.

The rearrangement uses TRBV5-1 and TRBJ2-7; 8 positions match TRBD1. Germline V gives CDR1 SGHRS, CDR2 YFSETQ. Trimming removed 2 bases from V and 3 bases from J; junction bases left unmatched: 4. This CDR3 is built from 14 residues. The CDR3 protein is CASSFSGGDYEQYF. As DNA, the CDR3 is TGCGCCAGCAGCTTCTCAGGGGGCGACTACGAGCAGTACTTC.

The chain employs TRBV7-9 and TRBJ2-1; 7 nucleotides agree with TRBD2. CDR1 and CDR2 from the germline V gene are SEHNR and FQNEAQ (reference sequence). The V gene end was trimmed by 1 base and the J gene end by 6 bases; junction bases not matched to a gene: 6. CDR3 size: 15 residues. For the CDR3, the DNA is TGTGCCAGCAGCTTAGGCAGGGAGGGGAGCAATGAGCAGTTCTTC. Protein: CASSLGREGSNEQFF.

This chain links TRBV2 with TRBJ2-1; TRBD2 matches at 15 bases. The CDR3 totals 15 residues. Germline V CDR1 and CDR2: SNHLY, FYNNEI. After removal of 11 bases from V and 9 bases from J, the junction contained 11 bases not matched to a gene. CDR3 DNA: TGTGCCGTTTCCGGGACTAGCGGGGGGATTGTTGAGCAGTTCTTC. Amino acid sequence: CAVSGTSGGIVEQFF.

The chain couples TRBV5-1 to TRBJ2-3; TRBD2 matches at 14 bases. The V and J ends lost 2 bases and 7 bases, in that order; junction bases with no gene match: 6. The CDR3 contains 16 residues. CDR1 SGHRS and CDR2 YFSETQ come from the germline V gene. DNA of the CDR3: TGCGCCAGCAGCTTCGGGACTAGCGGGAGCCCGAATACGCAGTATTTT. Translated, it gives CASSFGTSGSPNTQYF.

The rearrangement links TRBV7-9 to TRBJ2-1, with a weak D call TRBD1 (5 bases). Per germline, CDR1 SEHNR and CDR2 FQNEAQ (reference sequence). The CDR3 totals 14 residues. Trimming cost V 5 bases and J 4 bases, with 12 bases left between them. CDR3 sequence (DNA): TGTGCCAGCAGCCTATGGGGCCCATACAATGAGCAGTTCTTC. Translating gives CASSLWGPYNEQFF.

This clone occurred once. The chain couples TRBV7-3 to TRBJ2-1, with 8 bases fitting TRBD2. The CDR3 has 15 residues. After removal of 2 bases from V and 7 bases from J, the junction contained 7 bases not matched to a gene. The germline gives CDR1 SGHTA, CDR2 FQGTGA. The CDR3 region has the DNA TGTGCCAGCAGCTTAGCCGGGGGGGCCGAGAATGAGCAGTTCTTC. Its translation: CASSLAGGAENEQFF. The variable domain in full, with the rest retrieved from reference TRBV7-3 and TRBJ2-1, is GAGVSQTPSNKVTEKGKYVELRCDPISGHTALYWYRQSLGQGPEFLIYFQGTGAADDSGLPNDRFFAVRPEGSVSTLKIQRTERGDSAVYLCASSLAGGAENEQFFGPGTRLTVL.

The chain couples TRBV28 to TRBJ2-3; 11 bases fit TRBD2. The germline gives CDR1 MDHEN, CDR2 SYDVKM. The CDR3 extends over 16 amino acids. Trimming removed 3 bases from V and 0 bases from J; junction bases left unmatched: 2. The CDR3 spells CASSLGLAESTDTQYF. The CDR3 DNA follows: TGTGCCAGCAGTTTGGGACTAGCGGAAAGCACAGATACGCAGTATTTT. Together with reference TRBV28 and TRBJ2-3, the CDR3 gives the full variable domain: DVKVTQSSRYLVKRTGEKVFLECVQDMDHENMFWYRQDPGLGLRLIYFSYDVKMKEKGDIPEGYSVSREKKERFSLILESASTNQTSMYLCASSLGLAESTDTQYFGPGTRLTVL.

The CDR3 region is CASRDTGTAIKETQYF. CDR3 in DNA: TGTGCCAGCAGGGATACCGGGACAGCGATTAAAGAGACCCAGTACTTC. The gene calls are TRBV7-8 and TRBJ2-5, with 7 bases that match TRBD1. The CDR3 has 16 amino acids. V lost 6 bases and J lost 3; bases outside the gene matches: 13. Germline V lookup: CDR1 SGHVS, CDR2 FQNEAQ.

This chain connects TRBV27 to TRBJ1-2; TRBD1 matches at 10 bases. The CDR3 runs to 15 residues. The germline CDR1 and CDR2 sequences are MNHEY and SMNVEV (reference sequence). V lost 0 bases, J lost 3 bases, and 1 base stayed unmatched. As DNA, the CDR3 is TGTGCCAGCAGTTTATCGGGACAGGGGTACTATGGCTACACCTTC. As protein: CASSLSGQGYYGYTF.

This chain joins TRBV6-5 and TRBJ1-1; TRBD1 agrees at 7 bases. Trimming at V came to 2 bases and at J to 7 bases, leaving 10 bases not matched to a gene. Germline-derived CDR1 and CDR2 are MNHEY and SVGAGI. The CDR3 loop spans 15 amino acids. As DNA, the CDR3 is TGTGCCAGCAGTTACACCCCCGACAGGGCTCTTGAAGCTTTCTTT. It specifies CASSYTPDRALEAFF.

The chain joins TRBV7-6 to TRBJ2-3; D is possibly TRBD2 (5 bases). There are 15 residues in the CDR3. The germline V gene has CDR1 SGHVS and CDR2 FNYEAQ. Deletions cut 5 bases from V and 1 base from J, with 13 bases between. The CDR3 DNA sequence: TGTGCCAGCAGCCGGGCACGGGGAGGCACAGATACGCAGTATTTT. It yields the protein CASSRARGGTDTQYF.

The chain couples TRBV12-5 to TRBJ2-3; D is possibly TRBD2 (6 bases). CDR3 length equals 17 residues. CDR1 and CDR2 (germline): LGHNT, FRNRAP. Trimming took off 0 bases at V and 9 bases at J, with 22 bases between the two ends. The CDR3 coding sequence is TGTGCTAGTGGTTTGGTACGGAACTGGCGGGAACAGATCACGCAGTATTTT. Translating it yields CASGLVRNWREQITQYF.

The J gene is TRBJ1-2, the V gene TRBV30; D not resolved. Germline V gene sequence: CDR1 GTSNPN, CDR2 SVGIG (reference sequence). V gave up 0 bases and J gave up 7 bases, with 15 bases separating them. This CDR3 comprises 14 residues. The CDR3 loop reads CAWSVGGLAFGYTF. The CDR3 DNA sequence: TGTGCCTGGAGTGTAGGAGGTTTAGCTTTTGGCTACACCTTC.

This clone came up once. The chain is built from TRBV19 and TRBJ1-1; possible D gene TRBD1, 5 bases. Trimming took off 2 bases at V and 6 bases at J, with 19 bases between the two ends. This CDR3 region has 16 residues. Germline assignment: CDR1 LNHDA and CDR2 SQIVND (reference sequence). Here the CDR3 DNA reads TGTGCCAGTAGTATACCCCGCGCGGGGCGTTCGCCTGAAGCTTTCTTT. Its protein product is CASSIPRAGRSPEAFF.

The gene calls are TRBV27 and TRBJ2-7, with TRBD2 identical over 7 bases. V shed 5 bases and J 3 bases; nucleotides not matched to a gene: 7. Germline CDR1 reads MNHEY; CDR2 reads SMNVEV (reference sequence). This CDR3 is built from 14 residues. The CDR3 nucleotides are TGTGCCAGCAGTCCCTCAGCGGGAAACTACGAGCAGTACTTC. Amino acids: CASSPSAGNYEQYF.

This clone is medium-sized within its sample. This chain connects TRBV30 to TRBJ1-4; no reliable D call. The V and J ends lost 5 bases and 8 bases respectively, with 12 bases between them. The CDR3 covers 12 residues. The germline CDR1 and CDR2 sequences are GTSNPN and SVGIG (reference sequence). CDR3 DNA sequence: TGTGCCTGGGGAGTCAATGGGGAAAAACTGTTTTTT. Encoded protein: CAWGVNGEKLFF.

The genes are TRBV7-6 and TRBJ2-7; 9 bases map to TRBD1. V shed 2 bases, J shed 6 bases, and the junction held 8 bases outside the gene matches. This CDR3 has 15 residues. From germline, CDR1 is SGHVS and CDR2 FNYEAQ. The CDR3 here is CASSLTHRGPSEQYF. The CDR3 DNA is TGTGCCAGCAGCTTAACGCACAGGGGGCCCTCCGAGCAGTACTTC.

The chain joins TRBV7-9 to TRBJ2-2; 12 nucleotides align to TRBD2. Trimming at V came to 5 bases and at J to 0 bases, leaving 7 bases not matched to a gene. The V gene's germline CDR1 is SEHNR and CDR2 FQNEAQ (reference sequence). CDR3 length equals 18 residues. CDR3 loop: CASSQGLAGPPNTGELFF. The CDR3 DNA reads TGTGCCAGCAGCCAAGGACTAGCGGGGCCTCCGAACACCGGGGAGCTGTTTTTT.

At least ten counts were recorded for this clone. The chain recombines TRBV5-1 with TRBJ2-7; TRBD2 agrees at 12 bases. The V and J ends lost 1 base and 1 base, in that order; junction bases with no gene match: 6. The CDR3 extends over 17 amino acids. CDR1 and CDR2 (germline): SGHRS, YFSETQ. In DNA, the CDR3 is TGCGCCAGCAGCTTGTTTATCCTAGCGGGAGGGTCCTACGAGCAGTACTTC. As protein: CASSLFILAGGSYEQYF.

V is TRBV27 and J is TRBJ2-7; TRBD1 matches at 7 bases. Germline loops: CDR1 MNHEY, CDR2 SMNVEV (reference sequence). CDR3 length equals 14 residues. The V and J ends lost 3 bases and 2 bases, in that order; junction bases with no gene match: 4. The DNA for the CDR3 is TGTGCCAGCAGTTTTTCAGGGGGTGCCTACGAGCAGTACTTC. Translation: CASSFSGGAYEQYF.